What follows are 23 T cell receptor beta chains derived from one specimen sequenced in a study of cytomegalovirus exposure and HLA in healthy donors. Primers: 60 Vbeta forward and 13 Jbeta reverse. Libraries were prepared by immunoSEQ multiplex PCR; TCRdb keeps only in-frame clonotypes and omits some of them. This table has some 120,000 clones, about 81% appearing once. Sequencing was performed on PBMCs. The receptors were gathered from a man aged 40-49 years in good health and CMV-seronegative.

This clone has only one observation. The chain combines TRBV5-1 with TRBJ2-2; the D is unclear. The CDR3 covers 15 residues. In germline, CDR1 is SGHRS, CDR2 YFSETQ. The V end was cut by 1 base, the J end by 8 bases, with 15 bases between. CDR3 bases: TGCGCCAGCAGCTTGATGTTGGAGCCTCGGGGGGAGCTGTTTTTT. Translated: CASSLMLEPRGELFF.

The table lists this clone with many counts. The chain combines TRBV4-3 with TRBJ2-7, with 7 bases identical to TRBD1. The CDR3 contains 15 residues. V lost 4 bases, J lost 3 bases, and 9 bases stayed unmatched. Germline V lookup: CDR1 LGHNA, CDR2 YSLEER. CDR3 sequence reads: CASSPTGTALYEQYF. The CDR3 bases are TGCGCCAGCAGCCCGACAGGGACGGCACTCTACGAGCAGTACTTC.

The CDR3 sequence is CASRETDRPDTQYF. In DNA, the CDR3 is TGTGCCAGCAGGGAAACAGATAGGCCAGATACGCAGTATTTT. V is TRBV6-5 and J is TRBJ2-3; unclear D gene. The CDR3 runs 14 residues. Per germline, CDR1 MNHEY and CDR2 SVGAGI. Trimming took 6 bases from V and 4 from J, leaving 14 bases between them.

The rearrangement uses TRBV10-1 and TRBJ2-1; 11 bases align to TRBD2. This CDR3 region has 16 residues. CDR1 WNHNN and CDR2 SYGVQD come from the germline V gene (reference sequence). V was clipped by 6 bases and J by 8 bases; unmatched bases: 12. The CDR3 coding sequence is TGCGCCAGCAGCCCTCGACTAGCGGGGCGCGCGGATGAGCAGTTCTTC. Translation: CASSPRLAGRADEQFF.

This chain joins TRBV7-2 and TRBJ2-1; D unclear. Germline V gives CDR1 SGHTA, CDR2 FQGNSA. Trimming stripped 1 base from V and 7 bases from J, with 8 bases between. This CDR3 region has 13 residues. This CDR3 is CASSLDSFNEQFF. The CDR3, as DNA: TGTGCCAGCAGCTTAGACAGCTTTAATGAGCAGTTCTTC. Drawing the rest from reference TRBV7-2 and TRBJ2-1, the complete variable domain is GAGVSQSPSNKVTEKGKDVELRCDPISGHTALYWYRQSLGQGLEFLIYFQGNSAPDKSGLPSDRFSAERTGGSVSTLTIQRTQQEDSAVYLCASSLDSFNEQFFGPGTRLTVL.

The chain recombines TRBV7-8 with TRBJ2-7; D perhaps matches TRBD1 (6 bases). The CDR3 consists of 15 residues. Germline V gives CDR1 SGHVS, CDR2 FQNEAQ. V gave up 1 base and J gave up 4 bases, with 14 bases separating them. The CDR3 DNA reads TGTGCCAGCAGCTTAGTAGGCCAGGGGTCGTACGAGCAGTACTTC. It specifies CASSLVGQGSYEQYF.

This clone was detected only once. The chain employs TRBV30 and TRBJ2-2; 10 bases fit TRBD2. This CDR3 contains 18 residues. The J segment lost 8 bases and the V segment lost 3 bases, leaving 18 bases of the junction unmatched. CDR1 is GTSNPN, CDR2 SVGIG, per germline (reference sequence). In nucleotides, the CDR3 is TGTGCCTGGAGGGGAATCGGAGCGGGAGGGCCGGGCACTGGGGAGCTGTTTTTT. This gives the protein CAWRGIGAGGPGTGELFF. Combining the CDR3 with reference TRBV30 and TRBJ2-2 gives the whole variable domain SQTIHQWPATLVQPVGSPLSLECTVEGTSNPNLYWYRQAAGRGLQLLFYSVGIGQISSEVPQNLSASRPQDRQFILSSKKLLLSDSGFYLCAWRGIGAGGPGTGELFFGEGSRLTVL.

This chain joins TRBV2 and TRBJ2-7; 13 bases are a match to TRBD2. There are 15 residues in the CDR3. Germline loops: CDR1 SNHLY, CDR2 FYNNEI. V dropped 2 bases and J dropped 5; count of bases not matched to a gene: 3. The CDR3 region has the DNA TGTGCCAGCAGTGAAAGAGGGACTAGCGGGGACGAGCAGTACTTC. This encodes CASSERGTSGDEQYF.

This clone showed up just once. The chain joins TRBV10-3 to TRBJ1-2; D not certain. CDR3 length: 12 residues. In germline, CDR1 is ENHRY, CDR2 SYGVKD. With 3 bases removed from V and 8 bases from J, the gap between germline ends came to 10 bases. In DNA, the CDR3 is TGTGCCATCAGTGACGGAGACTGGGGCTACACCTTC. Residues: CAISDGDWGYTF.

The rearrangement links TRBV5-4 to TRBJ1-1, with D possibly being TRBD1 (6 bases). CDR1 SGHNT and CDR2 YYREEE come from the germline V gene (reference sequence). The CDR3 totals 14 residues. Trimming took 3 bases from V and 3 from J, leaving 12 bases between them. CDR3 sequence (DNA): TGTGCCAGCAGCTCAGACCACAGGGACACTGAAGCTTTCTTT. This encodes CASSSDHRDTEAFF.

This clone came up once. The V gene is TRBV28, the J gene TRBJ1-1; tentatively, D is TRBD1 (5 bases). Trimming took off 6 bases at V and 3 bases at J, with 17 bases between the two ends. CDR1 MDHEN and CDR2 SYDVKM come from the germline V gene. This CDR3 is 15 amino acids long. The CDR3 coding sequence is TGTGCCAGCAGGTTCACGGGGGGGTTTGACACTGAAGCTTTCTTT. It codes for CASRFTGGFDTEAFF.

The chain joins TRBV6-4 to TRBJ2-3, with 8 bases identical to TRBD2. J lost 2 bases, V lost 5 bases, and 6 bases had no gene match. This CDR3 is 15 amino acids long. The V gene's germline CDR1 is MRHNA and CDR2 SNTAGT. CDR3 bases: TGTGCCAGCAGTTCCGGGACTAGGGACACAGATACGCAGTATTTT. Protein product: CASSSGTRDTDTQYF.

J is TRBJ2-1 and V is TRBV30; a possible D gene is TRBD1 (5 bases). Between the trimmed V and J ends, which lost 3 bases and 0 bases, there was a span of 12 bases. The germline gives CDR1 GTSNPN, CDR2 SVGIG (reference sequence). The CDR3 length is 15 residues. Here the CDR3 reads CAWRGEGGSYNEQFF. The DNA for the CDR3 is TGTGCCTGGAGAGGGGAAGGTGGCTCCTACAATGAGCAGTTCTTC.

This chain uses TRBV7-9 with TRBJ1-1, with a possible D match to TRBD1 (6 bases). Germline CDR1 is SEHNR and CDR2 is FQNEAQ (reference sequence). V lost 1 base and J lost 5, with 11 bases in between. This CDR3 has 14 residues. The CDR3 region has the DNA TGTGCCAGCAGCTTAGGTCAGGGGAAGACTGAAGCTTTCTTT. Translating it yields CASSLGQGKTEAFF.

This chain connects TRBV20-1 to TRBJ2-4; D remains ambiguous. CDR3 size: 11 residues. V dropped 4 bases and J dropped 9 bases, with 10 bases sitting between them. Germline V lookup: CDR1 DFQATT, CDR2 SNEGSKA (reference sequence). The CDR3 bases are TGCAGTGCTATACAGAACGGCATTCAGTACTTC. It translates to CSAIQNGIQYF.

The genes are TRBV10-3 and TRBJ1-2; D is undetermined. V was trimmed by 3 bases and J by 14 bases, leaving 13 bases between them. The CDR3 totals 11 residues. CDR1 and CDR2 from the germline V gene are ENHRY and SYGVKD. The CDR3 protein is CAISDAGCGTF. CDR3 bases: TGTGCCATCAGTGATGCCGGGTGTGGGACCTTC.

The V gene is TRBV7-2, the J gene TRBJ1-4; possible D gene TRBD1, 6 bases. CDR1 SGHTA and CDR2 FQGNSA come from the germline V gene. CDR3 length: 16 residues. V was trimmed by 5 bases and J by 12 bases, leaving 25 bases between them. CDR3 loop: CASSPMTGTHHVELFF. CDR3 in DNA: TGTGCCAGCAGCCCAATGACCGGGACACATCACGTGGAACTGTTTTTT.

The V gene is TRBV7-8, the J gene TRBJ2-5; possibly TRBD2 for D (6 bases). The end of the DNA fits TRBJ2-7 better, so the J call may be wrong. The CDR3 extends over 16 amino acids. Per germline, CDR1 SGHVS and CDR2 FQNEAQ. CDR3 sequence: CASSLNGGLTTYEQYF. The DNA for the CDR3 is TGTGCCAGCAGCTTAAATGGTGGACTAACCACCTACGAGCAGTACTTC.

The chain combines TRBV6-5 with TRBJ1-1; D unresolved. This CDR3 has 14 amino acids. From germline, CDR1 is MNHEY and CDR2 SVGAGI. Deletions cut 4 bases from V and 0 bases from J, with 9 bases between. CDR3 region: CASSWGGMNTEAFF. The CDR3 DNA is TGTGCCAGCAGTTGGGGAGGAATGAACACTGAAGCTTTCTTT.

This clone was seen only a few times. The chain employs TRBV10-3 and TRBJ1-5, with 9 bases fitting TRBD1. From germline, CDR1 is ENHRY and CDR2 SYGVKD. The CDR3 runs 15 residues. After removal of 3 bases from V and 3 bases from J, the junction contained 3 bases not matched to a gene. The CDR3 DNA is TGTGCCATCAGTGACGGACAGGGGCTCAATCAGCCCCAGCATTTT. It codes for CAISDGQGLNQPQHF.

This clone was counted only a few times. The CDR3 nucleotides are TGCGCCAGCAGCAAACCTAGCGGACAAGAGACCCAGTACTTC. Its translation: CASSKPSGQETQYF. The chain links TRBV5-1 to TRBJ2-5, with TRBD2 matching 7 bases. This CDR3 is 14 amino acids long. J was trimmed by 2 bases and V by 4 bases; bases with no gene match: 5. The germline V gene encodes CDR1 SGHRS and CDR2 YFSETQ.

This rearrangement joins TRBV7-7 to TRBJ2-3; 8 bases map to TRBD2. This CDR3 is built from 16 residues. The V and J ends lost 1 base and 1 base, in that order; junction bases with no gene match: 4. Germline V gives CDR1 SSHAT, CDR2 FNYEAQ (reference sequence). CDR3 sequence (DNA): TGTGCCAGCAGCTTAGAGGCGGGGGGAGGCACAGATACGCAGTATTTT. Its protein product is CASSLEAGGGTDTQYF.

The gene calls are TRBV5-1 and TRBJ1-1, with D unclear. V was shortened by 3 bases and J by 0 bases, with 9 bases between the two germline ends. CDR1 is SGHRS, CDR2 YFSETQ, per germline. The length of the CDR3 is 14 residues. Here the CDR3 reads CASSSGILNTEAFF. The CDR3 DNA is TGCGCCAGCAGCTCTGGCATATTGAACACTGAAGCTTTCTTT.